Following are 5 T cell receptor beta chains from one sample sequenced in a study of blood T cell repertoires in COVID-19. Sequencing used immunoSEQ multiplex PCR; TCRdb keeps in-frame clones, though not all of them. Among about 160,000 clones, about 92% were seen once, and the ten largest hold around 4.6%. Input material: peripheral blood. The receptors shown here come from a young man with COVID-19, enrolled during active disease.

A single count supports this clone. The chain has TRBV19 and TRBJ1-4, with a possible D match to TRBD1 (5 bases). The V gene's germline CDR1 is LNHDA and CDR2 SQIVND (reference sequence). V dropped 8 bases and J dropped 8 bases, with 18 bases sitting between them. The CDR3 loop spans 14 amino acids. The CDR3 region has the DNA TGTGCCAGTCGAACGGACCAGGGAGGAGAAAAACTGTTTTTT. Amino acids: CASRTDQGGEKLFF.

This chain joins TRBV3-1 (or the pseudogene TRBV3-2) and TRBJ2-7; D is undetermined. CDR3 length equals 12 residues. Trimming shortened V by 3 bases and J by 2 bases, and 5 bases separated the two germline ends. Germline assignment: CDR1 LGHDT and CDR2 YNNKEL (reference sequence). CDR3: CASSHGTYEQYF. The DNA of the CDR3 is TGTGCCAGCAGCCACGGTACCTACGAGCAGTACTTC.

V is TRBV24-1 and J is TRBJ2-3; D is undetermined. This CDR3 is 17 amino acids long. The V gene's germline CDR1 is KGHDR and CDR2 SFDVKD. With 2 bases removed from V and 0 bases from J, the gap between germline ends came to 14 bases. The CDR3 DNA reads as TGTGCCACCAGTGATTCCCCCCGCAGACTTAGCACAGATACGCAGTATTTT. It codes for CATSDSPRRLSTDTQYF.

The J gene is TRBJ2-7, the V gene TRBV28, with TRBD1 matching 9 bases. The trim removed 6 bases at V and 2 bases at J, leaving 8 bases unmatched. Germline CDR1 reads MDHEN; CDR2 reads SYDVKM. CDR3 length equals 15 residues. As DNA, the CDR3 is TGTGCCAGCAGCACGGGACAGGGTTTCCCCTACGAGCAGTACTTC. Its protein is CASSTGQGFPYEQYF. Full variable domain (outside the CDR3, taken from reference TRBV28 and TRBJ2-7): DVKVTQSSRYLVKRTGEKVFLECVQDMDHENMFWYRQDPGLGLRLIYFSYDVKMKEKGDIPEGYSVSREKKERFSLILESASTNQTSMYLCASSTGQGFPYEQYFGPGTRLTVT.

The V gene is TRBV2, the J gene TRBJ2-7, with D possibly being TRBD2 (7 bases). The germline gives CDR1 SNHLY, CDR2 FYNNEI. The CDR3 totals 15 residues. V shed 1 base and J shed 3 bases, with 13 bases lying between them. The CDR3 nucleotides are TGTGCCAGCAGTGAAGGAGGCGGGGGCAGCTACGAGCAGTACTTC. It encodes CASSEGGGGSYEQYF.